Listed below are T cell receptor beta chains from one sample, sequenced in a study of immune cell composition in non-small cell lung cancer. Here immunoSEQ multiplex PCR was the method, and the copy in TCRdb shows in-frame clones only, minus some. The sample has 2,500 to 3,500 clones; 75% are singletons. The sequenced sample consisted of lung tumor tissue. Every receptor here comes from a human donor with non-small cell lung cancer. CDR3s include the opening cysteine and the closing phenylalanine or tryptophan. D genes are given only for firm matches. Size is omitted from some rows. Given values are once, few, many or a class for expanded clones.

>NA|16|few|TRBJ1-1|TRBV29-1
CSVDVWAGFTNTEAFF
TGCAGCGTTGACGTGTGGGCAGGTTTTACGAACACTGAAGCTTTCTTT
>NA|16|NA|TRBJ2-7|TRBV5-1
CASSTVGTQIFYEQYF
TGCGCCAGCAGCACGGTCGGGACACAGATCTTCTACGAGCAGTACTTC
>TRBD2|15|NA|TRBJ2-3|TRBV19
CASSWGLAATDTQYF
TGTGCCAGTAGCTGGGGACTAGCGGCCACAGATACGCAGTATTTT
>TRBD1|15|NA|TRBJ2-7|TRBV2
CASSERPGGGYEQYF
TGTGCCAGCAGTGAAAGGCCAGGGGGCGGGTACGAGCAGTACTTC
>TRBD1|14|NA|TRBJ1-1|TRBV6-5
CASSPTGAAFEAFF
TGTGCCAGCAGTCCTACAGGGGCGGCCTTCGAAGCTTTCTTT
>NA|12|few|TRBJ1-1|TRBV28
CASSHPQGEAFF
TGTGCCAGCAGTCATCCACAGGGAGAAGCTTTCTTT
>NA|15|NA|TRBJ2-7|TRBV9
CASSPLDVSSYEQYF
TGTGCCAGCAGCCCACTAGACGTGAGCTCCTACGAGCAGTACTTC
>TRBD1|15|once|TRBJ2-7|TRBV2
CASSEGQGTTYEQYF
TGTGCCAGCAGTGAGGGACAGGGAACCACCTACGAGCAGTACTTC
>NA|15|NA|TRBJ1-1|TRBV25-1
CASSEAGGSYTEAFF
TGTGCCAGCAGTGAGGCGGGCGGGTCCTACACTGAAGCTTTCTTT
>TRBD2|15|NA|TRBJ2-5|TRBV6-5
CASSSGSGGHVTQYF
TGTGCCAGCAGTTCTGGGTCGGGAGGGCATGTGACCCAGTACTTC
>NA|15|NA|TRBJ1-6|TRBV11-2
CASSSPLEANSPLHF
TGTGCCAGCAGCTCCCCGCTTGAGGCCAATTCACCCCTCCACTTT